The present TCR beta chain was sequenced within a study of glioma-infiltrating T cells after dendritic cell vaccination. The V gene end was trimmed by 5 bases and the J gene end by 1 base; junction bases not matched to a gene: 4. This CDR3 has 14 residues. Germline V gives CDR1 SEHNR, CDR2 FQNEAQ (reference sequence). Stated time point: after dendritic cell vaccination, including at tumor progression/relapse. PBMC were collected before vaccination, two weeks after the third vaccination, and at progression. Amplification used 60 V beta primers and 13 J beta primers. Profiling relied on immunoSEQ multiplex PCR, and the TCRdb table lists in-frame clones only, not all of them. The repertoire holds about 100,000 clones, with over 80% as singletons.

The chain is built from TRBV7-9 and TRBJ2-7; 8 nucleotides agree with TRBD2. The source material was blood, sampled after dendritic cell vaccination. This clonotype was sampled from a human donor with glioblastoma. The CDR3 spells CASSPTGGSYEQYF. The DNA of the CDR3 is TGTGCCAGCAGCCCAACGGGGGGGTCCTACGAGCAGTACTTC.